This TCR beta chain was observed in a study of shared clonotypes between healthy human individuals. The study's findings and limits: Large depth notwithstanding, sorted-subset sequencing proved incomplete by rarefaction. Collection of samples was limited to blood; tissue repertoires likely differ.

V shed 4 bases, J shed 0 bases, and the junction held 8 bases outside the gene matches. In germline, CDR1 is MGHDK, CDR2 SYGVNS. This CDR3 has 16 residues. Regarding this clone: No antigen is known for it.

Method: immunoSEQ multiplex PCR; TCRdb's copy keeps in-frame clones and lacks some. The table records some 1.5 million clones, around 95% of them present only once. This receptor was obtained from a young man in good health. The V gene is TRBV25-1, the J gene TRBJ2-7, with 8 bases matching TRBD1. The sequencing sample was made of naive CD4+ T cells sorted from blood. Subset given: CD45RA+ positively selected. The CDR3 sequence is CASSGFRDRSSYEQYF. In DNA, the CDR3 is TGTGCCAGCAGTGGATTTAGGGACAGGAGCTCCTACGAGCAGTACTTC.